Reported below is one TCR beta chain. Antigen: not known. The data derive from a study of monozygotic twins with inflammatory bowel disease. The V gene's germline CDR1 is SGHTA and CDR2 FQGNSA. CDR3 length: 15 residues. Per TCR library, roughly 3,500 ng of total RNA was used. TCRdb reprocessed the 5' RACE reads and reports one entry per CDR3 protein, with no DNA. This sample's table has 420,000 or so distinct CDR3 sequences. Study results and caveats: Researchers report that IBD patients shared fewer clonotypes with others than healthy twins, especially amid disease activity.

The TCR originated in a human donor with ulcerative colitis or Crohn's disease, or a healthy co-twin of an affected twin (not recorded which). The J gene is TRBJ1-1, the V gene TRBV7-2. Sequenced sample: blood. This chain's CDR3 is CASSGSPGGTAEAFF.